This T cell receptor beta chain comes out of a study of regulatory T cells in long-lasting Graves disease. Both iRepertoire HTBI primers and Arm-PCR of CDR3 regions were used to build the TCR beta libraries. TCRdb reprocessed the multiplex PCR reads with MiXCR, giving one entry per CDR3 protein. Here the sample spans approximately 300,000 distinct CDR3 sequences, over 15% being singletons. This CDR3 comprises 15 residues. V lost 8 bases to trimming and J lost 3 bases, with 17 bases between them. This sample's time point: newly diagnosed GD, antithyroid drugs for less than 3 months. RNA extracted from PBMCs served as the sequencing template. A blood draw put about 9 milliliters of peripheral blood into EDTA tubes. Whole-study findings and limits: Analysis covered peripheral blood alone, not thyroid tissue.

Points on this clonotype: Antigen unknown.

The V and J genes are TRBV12-3 or TRBV12-4 and TRBJ2-1, with D perhaps matching TRBD2 (5 bases). The input for sequencing was peripheral blood mononuclear cells (PBMCs), taken at new diagnosis, from a patient treated with antithyroid drugs. The receptor was isolated from a female donor with Graves disease. The DNA of the CDR3 is TGTGCCAGCTGTAGGGCACGGGGAGACTACAATGAGCAGTTCTTC. Translating gives CASCRARGDYNEQFF.